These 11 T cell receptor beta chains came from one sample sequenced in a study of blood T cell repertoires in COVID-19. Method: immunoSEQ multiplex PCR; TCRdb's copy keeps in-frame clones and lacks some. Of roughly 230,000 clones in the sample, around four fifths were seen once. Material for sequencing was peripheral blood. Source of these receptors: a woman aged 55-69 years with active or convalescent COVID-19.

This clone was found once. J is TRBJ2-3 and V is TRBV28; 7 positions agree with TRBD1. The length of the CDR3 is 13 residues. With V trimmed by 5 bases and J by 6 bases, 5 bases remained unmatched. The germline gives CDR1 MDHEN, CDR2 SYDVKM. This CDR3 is CASSPGGDDTQYF. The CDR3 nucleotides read TGTGCCAGCAGTCCAGGGGGAGACGATACGCAGTATTTT.

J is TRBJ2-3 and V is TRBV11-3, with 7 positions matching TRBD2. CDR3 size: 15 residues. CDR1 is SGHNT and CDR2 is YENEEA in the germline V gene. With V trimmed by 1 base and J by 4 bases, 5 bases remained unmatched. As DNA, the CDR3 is TGTGCCAGCAGCTTAGGGGCGGGGGTTGCAGATACGCAGTATTTT. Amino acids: CASSLGAGVADTQYF. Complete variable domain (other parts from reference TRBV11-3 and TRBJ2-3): EAGVVQSPRYKIIEKKQPVAFWCNPISGHNTLYWYLQNLGQGPELLIRYENEEAVDDSQLPKDRFSAERLKGVDSTLKIQPAELGDSAVYLCASSLGAGVADTQYFGPGTRLTVL.

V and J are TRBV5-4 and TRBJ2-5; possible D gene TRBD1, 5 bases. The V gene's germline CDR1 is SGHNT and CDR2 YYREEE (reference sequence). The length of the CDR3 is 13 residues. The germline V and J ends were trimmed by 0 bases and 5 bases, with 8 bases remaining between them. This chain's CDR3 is CASSLASGETQYF. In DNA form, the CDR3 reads TGTGCCAGCAGCTTGGCCTCAGGGGAGACCCAGTACTTC.

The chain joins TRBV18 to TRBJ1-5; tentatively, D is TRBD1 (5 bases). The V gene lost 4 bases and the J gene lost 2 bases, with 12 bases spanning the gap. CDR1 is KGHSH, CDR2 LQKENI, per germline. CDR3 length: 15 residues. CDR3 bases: TGTGCCAGCTCACTAACTAAAGGGGGCAATCAGCCCCAGCATTTT. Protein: CASSLTKGGNQPQHF. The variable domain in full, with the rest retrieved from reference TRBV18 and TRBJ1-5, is NAGVMQNPRHLVRRRGQEARLRCSPMKGHSHVYWYRQLPEEGLKFMVYLQKENIIDESGMPKERFSAEFPKEGPSILRIQQVVRGDSAAYFCASSLTKGGNQPQHFGDGTRLSIL.

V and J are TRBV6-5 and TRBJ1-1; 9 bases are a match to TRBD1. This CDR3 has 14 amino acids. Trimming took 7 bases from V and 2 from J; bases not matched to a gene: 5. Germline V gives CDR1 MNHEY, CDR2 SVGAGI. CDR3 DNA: TGTGCCAGCACTCGGGGACAGGGCAACACTGAAGCTTTCTTT. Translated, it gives CASTRGQGNTEAFF.

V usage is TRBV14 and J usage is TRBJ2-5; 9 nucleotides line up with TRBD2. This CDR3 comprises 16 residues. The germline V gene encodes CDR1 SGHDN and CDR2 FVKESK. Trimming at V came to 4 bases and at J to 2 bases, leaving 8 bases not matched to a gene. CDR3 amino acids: CASSPRGSGGQETQYF. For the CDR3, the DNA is TGTGCCAGCAGCCCCCGGGGGAGCGGGGGGCAAGAGACCCAGTACTTC. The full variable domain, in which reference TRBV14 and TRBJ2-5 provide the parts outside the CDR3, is EAGVTQFPSHSVIEKGQTVTLRCDPISGHDNLYWYRRVMGKEIKFLLHFVKESKQDESGMPNNRFLAERTGGTYSTLKVQPAELEDSGVYFCASSPRGSGGQETQYFGPGTRLLVL.

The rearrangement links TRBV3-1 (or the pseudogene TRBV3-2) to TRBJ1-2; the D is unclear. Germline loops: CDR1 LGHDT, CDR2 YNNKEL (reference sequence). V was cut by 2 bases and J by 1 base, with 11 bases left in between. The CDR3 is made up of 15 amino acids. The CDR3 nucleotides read TGTGCCAGCAGCCAAAGACACCCAAGTAACTATGGCTACACCTTC. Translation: CASSQRHPSNYGYTF.

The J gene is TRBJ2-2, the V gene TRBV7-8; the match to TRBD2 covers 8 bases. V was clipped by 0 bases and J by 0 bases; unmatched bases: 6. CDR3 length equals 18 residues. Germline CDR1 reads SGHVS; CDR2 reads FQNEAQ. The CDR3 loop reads CASSLALGGGTNTGELFF. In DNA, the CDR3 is TGTGCCAGCAGCTTAGCGCTTGGCGGGGGGACGAACACCGGGGAGCTGTTTTTT.

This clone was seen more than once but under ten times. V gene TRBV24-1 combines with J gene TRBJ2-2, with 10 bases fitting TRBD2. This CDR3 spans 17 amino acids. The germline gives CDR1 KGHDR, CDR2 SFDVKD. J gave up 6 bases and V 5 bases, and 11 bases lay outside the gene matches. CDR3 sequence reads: CATSGPLAGLGAGELFF. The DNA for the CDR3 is TGTGCCACCAGTGGGCCACTAGCGGGGCTTGGGGCCGGGGAGCTGTTTTTT.

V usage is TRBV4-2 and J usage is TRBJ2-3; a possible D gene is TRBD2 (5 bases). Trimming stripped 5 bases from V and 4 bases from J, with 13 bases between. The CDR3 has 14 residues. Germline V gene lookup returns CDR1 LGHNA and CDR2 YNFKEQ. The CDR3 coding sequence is TGTGCCAGCAGCTCCCGGAGCGGCCCAGATACGCAGTATTTT. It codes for CASSSRSGPDTQYF.

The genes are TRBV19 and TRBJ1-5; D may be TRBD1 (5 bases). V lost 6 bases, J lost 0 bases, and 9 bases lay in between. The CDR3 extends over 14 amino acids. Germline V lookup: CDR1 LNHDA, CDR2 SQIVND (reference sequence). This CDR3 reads CASRTVDSNQPQHF. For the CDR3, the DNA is TGTGCCAGTAGGACAGTCGATAGCAATCAGCCCCAGCATTTT.